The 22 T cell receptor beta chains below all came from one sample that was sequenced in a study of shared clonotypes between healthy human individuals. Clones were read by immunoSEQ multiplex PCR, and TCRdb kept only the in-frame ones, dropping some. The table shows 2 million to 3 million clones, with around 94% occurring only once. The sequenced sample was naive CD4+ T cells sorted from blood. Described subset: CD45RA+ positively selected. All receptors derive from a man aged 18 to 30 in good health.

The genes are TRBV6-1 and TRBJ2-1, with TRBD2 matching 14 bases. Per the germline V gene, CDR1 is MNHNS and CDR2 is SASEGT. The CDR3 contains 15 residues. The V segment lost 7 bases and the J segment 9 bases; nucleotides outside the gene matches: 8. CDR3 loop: CASTPRTSGGIEQFF. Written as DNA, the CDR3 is TGTGCCAGCACACCAAGGACTAGCGGGGGGATTGAGCAGTTCTTC.

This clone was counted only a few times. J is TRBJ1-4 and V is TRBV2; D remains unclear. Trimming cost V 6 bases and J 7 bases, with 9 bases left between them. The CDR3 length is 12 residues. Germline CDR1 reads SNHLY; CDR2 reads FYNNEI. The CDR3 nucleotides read TGTGCCAGCAGGGCGACGGGTGAAAAACTGTTTTTT. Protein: CASRATGEKLFF.

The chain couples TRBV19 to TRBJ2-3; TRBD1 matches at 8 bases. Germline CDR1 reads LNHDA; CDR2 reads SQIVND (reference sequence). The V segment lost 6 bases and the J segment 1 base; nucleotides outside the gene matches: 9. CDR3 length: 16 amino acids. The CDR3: CASRDTGGWGTDTQYF. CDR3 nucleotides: TGTGCCAGTAGGGACACAGGGGGGTGGGGCACAGATACGCAGTATTTT.

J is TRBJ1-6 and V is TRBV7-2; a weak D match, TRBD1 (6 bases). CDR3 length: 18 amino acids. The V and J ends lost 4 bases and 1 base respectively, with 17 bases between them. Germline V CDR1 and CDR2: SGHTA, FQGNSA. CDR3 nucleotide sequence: TGTGCCAGCAGCTCCCCCCGGACAGCCAGGTCCTATAATTCACCCCTCCACTTT. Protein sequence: CASSSPRTARSYNSPLHF.

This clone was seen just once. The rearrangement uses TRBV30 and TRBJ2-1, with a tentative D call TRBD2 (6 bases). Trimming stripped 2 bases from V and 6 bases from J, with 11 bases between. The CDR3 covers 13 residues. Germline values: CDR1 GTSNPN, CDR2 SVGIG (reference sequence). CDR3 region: CAWSKGGVNEQFF. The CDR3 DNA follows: TGTGCCTGGAGTAAAGGAGGGGTCAATGAGCAGTTCTTC.

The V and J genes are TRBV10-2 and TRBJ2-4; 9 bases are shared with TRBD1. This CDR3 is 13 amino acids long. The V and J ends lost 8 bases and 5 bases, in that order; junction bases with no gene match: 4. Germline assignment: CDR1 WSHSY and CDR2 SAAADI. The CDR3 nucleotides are TGCGCCAGCGGATGGACAGGGGAAAACATTCAGTACTTC. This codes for CASGWTGENIQYF.

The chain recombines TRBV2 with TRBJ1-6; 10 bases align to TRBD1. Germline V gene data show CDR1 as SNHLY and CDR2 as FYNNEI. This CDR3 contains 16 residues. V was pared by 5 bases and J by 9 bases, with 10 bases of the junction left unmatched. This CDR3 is CASSPRGDRGSSPLHF. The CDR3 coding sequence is TGTGCCAGCAGTCCTAGGGGGGACAGGGGATCTTCACCCCTCCACTTT.

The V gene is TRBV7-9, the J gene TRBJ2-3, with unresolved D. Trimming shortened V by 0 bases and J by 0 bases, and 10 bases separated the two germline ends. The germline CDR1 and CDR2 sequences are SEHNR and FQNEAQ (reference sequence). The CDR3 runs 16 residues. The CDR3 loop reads CASSLASWNSTDTQYF. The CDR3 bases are TGTGCCAGCAGCTTAGCGTCCTGGAATAGCACAGATACGCAGTATTTT.

CDR3 sequence: CASSRGGLDTDTQYF. CDR3 DNA sequence: TGCGCCAGCAGCCGAGGGGGTCTGGATACAGATACGCAGTATTTT. The J gene is TRBJ2-3, the V gene TRBV4-3; D possibly corresponds to TRBD1 (6 bases). This CDR3 has 15 amino acids. CDR1 and CDR2 from the germline V gene are LGHNA and YSLEER. Trimming shortened V by 4 bases and J by 3 bases, and 14 bases separated the two germline ends.

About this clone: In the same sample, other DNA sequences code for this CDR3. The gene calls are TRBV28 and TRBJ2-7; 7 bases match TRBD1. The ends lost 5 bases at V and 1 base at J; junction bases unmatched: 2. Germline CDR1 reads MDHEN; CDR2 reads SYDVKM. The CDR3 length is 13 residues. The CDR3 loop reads CASSLGQSYEQYF. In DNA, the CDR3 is TGTGCCAGCAGTCTGGGACAGTCCTACGAGCAGTACTTC.

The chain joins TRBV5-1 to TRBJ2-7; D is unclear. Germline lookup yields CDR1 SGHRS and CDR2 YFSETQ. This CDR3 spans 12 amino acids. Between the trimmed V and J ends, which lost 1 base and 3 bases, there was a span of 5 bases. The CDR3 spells CASSLSDYEQYF. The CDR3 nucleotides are TGCGCCAGCAGCTTGAGTGACTACGAGCAGTACTTC.

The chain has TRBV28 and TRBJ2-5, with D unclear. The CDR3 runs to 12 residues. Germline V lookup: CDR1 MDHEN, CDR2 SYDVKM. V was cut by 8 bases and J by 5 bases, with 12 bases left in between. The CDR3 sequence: CASRQSLETQYF. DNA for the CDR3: TGTGCCAGCCGCCAGAGTTTGGAGACCCAGTACTTC.

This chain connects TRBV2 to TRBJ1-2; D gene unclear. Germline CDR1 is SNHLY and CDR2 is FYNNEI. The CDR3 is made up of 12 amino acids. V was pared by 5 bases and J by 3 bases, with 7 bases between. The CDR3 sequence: CASSRQDYGYTF. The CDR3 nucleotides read TGTGCCAGCAGTCGTCAGGACTATGGCTACACCTTC.

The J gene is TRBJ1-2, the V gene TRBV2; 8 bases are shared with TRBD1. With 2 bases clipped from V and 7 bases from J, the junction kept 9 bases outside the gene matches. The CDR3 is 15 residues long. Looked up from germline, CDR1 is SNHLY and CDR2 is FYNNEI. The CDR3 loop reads CASSERSQGAGGYTF. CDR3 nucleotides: TGTGCCAGCAGTGAAAGGTCCCAGGGGGCGGGTGGCTACACCTTC.

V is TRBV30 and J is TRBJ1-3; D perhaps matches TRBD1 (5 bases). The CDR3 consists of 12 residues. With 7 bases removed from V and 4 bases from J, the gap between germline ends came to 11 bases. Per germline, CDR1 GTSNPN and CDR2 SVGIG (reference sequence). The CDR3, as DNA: TGTGCCTTCACGGCAGGGGGAAACACCATATATTTT. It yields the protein CAFTAGGNTIYF.

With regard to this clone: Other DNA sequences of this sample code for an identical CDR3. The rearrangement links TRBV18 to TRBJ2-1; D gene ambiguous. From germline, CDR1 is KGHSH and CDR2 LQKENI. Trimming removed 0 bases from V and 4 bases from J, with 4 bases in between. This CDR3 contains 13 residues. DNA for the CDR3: TGTGCCAGCTCACCACCGGCGTACAATGAGCAGTTCTTC. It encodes CASSPPAYNEQFF.

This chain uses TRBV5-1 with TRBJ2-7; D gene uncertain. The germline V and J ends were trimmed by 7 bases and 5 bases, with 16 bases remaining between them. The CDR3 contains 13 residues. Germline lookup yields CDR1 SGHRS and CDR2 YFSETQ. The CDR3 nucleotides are TGCGCCAGCCACGAGCCCCCACGAGACGAGCAGTACTTC. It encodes CASHEPPRDEQYF.

CDR3 bases: TGTGCCAGCAGCCAAGGACTCGCGAGCTCTGGAAACACCATATATTTT. Translated, it gives CASSQGLASSGNTIYF. The V call is TRBV4-2, the J call TRBJ1-3, with unresolved D. This CDR3 has 16 amino acids. The V end lost 1 base, the J end lost 0 bases, and 10 bases lay between the germline ends. Germline V gene lookup returns CDR1 LGHNA and CDR2 YNFKEQ.

The CDR3 DNA sequence: TGTGCCAGCAGCCGACTCCCGGAGAACACTGAAGCTTTCTTT. Translating gives CASSRLPENTEAFF. The chain couples TRBV13 to TRBJ1-1, with D uncertain. From germline, CDR1 is PRHDT and CDR2 FYEKMQ (reference sequence). V was trimmed by 5 bases and J by 1 base, leaving 11 bases between them. The CDR3 is made up of 14 amino acids.

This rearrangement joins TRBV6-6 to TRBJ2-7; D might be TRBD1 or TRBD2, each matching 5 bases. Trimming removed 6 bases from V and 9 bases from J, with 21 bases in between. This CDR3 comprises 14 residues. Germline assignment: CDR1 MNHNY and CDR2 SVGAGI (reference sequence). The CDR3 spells CASRVGTDVRGQYF. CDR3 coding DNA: TGTGCCAGCAGGGTTGGGACGGACGTACGAGGGCAGTACTTC.

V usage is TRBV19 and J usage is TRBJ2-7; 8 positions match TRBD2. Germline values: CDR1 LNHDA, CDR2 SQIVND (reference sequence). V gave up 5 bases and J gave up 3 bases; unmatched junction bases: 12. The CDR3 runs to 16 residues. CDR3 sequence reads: CASSSHRGSGNYEQYF. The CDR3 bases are TGTGCCAGTAGTTCTCATCGGGGTAGCGGGAACTACGAGCAGTACTTC.

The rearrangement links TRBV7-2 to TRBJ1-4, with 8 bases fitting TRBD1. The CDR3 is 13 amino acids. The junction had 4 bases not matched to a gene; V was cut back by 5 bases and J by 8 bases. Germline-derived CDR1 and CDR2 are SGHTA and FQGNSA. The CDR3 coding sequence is TGTGCCAGCAGCCCACAGGGGGGCGAAAAACTGTTTTTT. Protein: CASSPQGGEKLFF.